The clone carrying this T cell receptor (beta chain) has ten or more counts. The antigen is not known. In TCRdb, the reads were re-called with MiXCR into one record per CDR3 protein. This sample has roughly 500,000 distinct CDR3 sequences, with approximately 10% found just once. CDR3 size: 18 residues. V dropped 5 bases and J dropped 0; count of bases not matched to a gene: 12. Germline CDR1 LNHDA, CDR2 SQIVND (reference sequence). The entry originates in a study of T cell repertoires in cytomegalovirus infection. The study's findings and limits: CMV-specific HLA-C-restricted TCR beta clonotypes dominated the ex vivo response. CMV carriers with the relevant HLA were identified by cumulative public TCR beta family frequency.

This chain uses TRBV19 with TRBJ2-7; the match to TRBD1 covers 11 bases. This TCR came from a human donor in good health (CMV status not recorded). Some clones in this sample may be carry-over from other donors' samples. Sequencing was carried out using PBMCs. The CDR3 DNA reads as TGTGCCAGTAGTTCGGACAGGGGGCGAACCCCCCTCTCCTACGAGCAGTACTTC. As protein: CASSSDRGRTPLSYEQYF.